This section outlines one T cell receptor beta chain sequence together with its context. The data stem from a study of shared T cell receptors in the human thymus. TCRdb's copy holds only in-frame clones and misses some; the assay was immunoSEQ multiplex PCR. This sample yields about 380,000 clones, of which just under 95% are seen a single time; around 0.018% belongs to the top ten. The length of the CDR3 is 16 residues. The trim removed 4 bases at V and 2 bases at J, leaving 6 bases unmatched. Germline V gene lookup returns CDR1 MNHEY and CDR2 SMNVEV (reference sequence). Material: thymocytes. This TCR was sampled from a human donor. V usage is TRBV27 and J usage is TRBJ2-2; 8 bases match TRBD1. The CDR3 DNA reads TGTGCCAGCAGTTCGTCCGGACAGGGAAACACCGGGGAGCTGTTTTTT. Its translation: CASSSSGQGNTGELFF.